This T cell receptor (beta chain) was recorded in a study of blood T cell repertoires in COVID-19. Overall study context: T cells, B-cell-depleted T cells, or PBMCs supplied cDNA or gDNA.

Sequencing used immunoSEQ multiplex PCR; TCRdb keeps in-frame clones, though not all of them. The data show 200,000 to 250,000 clones, 90% seen once. The study recruited people aged roughly 18 to 95 years across approximately 23 US areas. Grouping used clinical history reported by participants in a survey and questionnaire. Germline CDR1 SGHAT, CDR2 FQNNGV. The V and J ends lost 1 base and 4 bases respectively, with 22 bases between them. The CDR3 runs 18 residues. This clonotype originated in a man in his fifties who had been exposed to COVID-19. Specimen: PBMCs or T cells enriched from blood (not recorded which). This sequence joins TRBV11-2 and TRBJ1-1; D possibly corresponds to TRBD1 (5 bases). CDR3 residues: CASSLVFKIRTFPTEAFF. CDR3 sequence (DNA): TGTGCCAGCAGCTTAGTTTTTAAGATTCGGACATTTCCCACTGAAGCTTTCTTT.